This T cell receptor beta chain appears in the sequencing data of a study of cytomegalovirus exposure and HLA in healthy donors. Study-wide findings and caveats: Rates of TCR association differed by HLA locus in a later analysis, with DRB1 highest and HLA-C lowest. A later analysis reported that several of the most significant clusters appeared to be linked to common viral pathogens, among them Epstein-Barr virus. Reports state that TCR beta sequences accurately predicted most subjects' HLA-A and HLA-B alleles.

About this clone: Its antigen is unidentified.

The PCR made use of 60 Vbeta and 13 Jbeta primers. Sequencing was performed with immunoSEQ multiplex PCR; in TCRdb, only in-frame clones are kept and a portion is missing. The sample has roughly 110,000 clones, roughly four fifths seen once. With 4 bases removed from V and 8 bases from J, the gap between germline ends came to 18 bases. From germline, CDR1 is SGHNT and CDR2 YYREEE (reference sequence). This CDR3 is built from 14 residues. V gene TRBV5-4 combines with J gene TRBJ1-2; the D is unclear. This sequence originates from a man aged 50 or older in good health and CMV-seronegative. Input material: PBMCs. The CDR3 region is CASSLVSSHVGYTF. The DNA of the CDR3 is TGTGCCAGCAGCCTAGTTTCCTCCCATGTCGGCTACACCTTC.